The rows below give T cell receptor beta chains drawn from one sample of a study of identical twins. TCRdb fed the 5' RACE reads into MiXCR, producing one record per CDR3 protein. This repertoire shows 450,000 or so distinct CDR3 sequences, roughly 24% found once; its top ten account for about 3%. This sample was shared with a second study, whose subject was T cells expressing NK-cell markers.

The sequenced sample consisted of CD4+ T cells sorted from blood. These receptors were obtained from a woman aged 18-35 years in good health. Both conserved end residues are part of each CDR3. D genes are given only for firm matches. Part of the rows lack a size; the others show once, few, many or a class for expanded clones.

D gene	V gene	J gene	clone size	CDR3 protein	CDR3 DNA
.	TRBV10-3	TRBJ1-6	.	CAAAKADSPLHF	TGTGCCGCAGCAAAAGCGGATTCACCCCTCCACTTT
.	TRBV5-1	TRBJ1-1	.	CASSLGGGSAEAFF	TGCGCCAGCAGCTTGGGAGGGGGGAGCGCTGAAGCTTTCTTT
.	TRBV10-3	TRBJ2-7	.	CAISEINSGAYEQYF	TGTGCCATCAGTGAAATTAATAGCGGAGCCTACGAGCAGTACTTC
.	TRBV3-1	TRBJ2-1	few	CASSQGYGTHNEQFF	TGTGCCAGCAGCCAGGGTTACGGGACTCACAATGAGCAGTTCTTC
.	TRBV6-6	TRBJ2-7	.	CASSYSGEYEQYF	TGTGCCAGCAGTTACTCGGGGGAGTACGAGCAGTACTTC
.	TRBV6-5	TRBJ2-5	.	CASSTPGHGEETQYF	TGTGCCAGCAGTACTCCGGGCCATGGAGAAGAGACCCAGTACTTC
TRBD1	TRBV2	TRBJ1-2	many	CASSESSQGVGYTF	TGTGCCAGCAGTGAGAGTTCCCAGGGGGTAGGCTACACCTTC
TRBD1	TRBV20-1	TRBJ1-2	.	CSATGDREVGYTF	TGCAGTGCTACCGGGGACAGGGAGGTGGGCTACACCTTC
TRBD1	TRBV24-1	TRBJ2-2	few	CATIADRGLTGELFF	TGTGCCACCATCGCCGACAGGGGGCTCACCGGGGAGCTGTTTTTT
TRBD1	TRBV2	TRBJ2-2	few	CASTFAETGVTGELFF	TGTGCCAGCACTTTCGCTGAGACAGGGGTCACCGGGGAGCTGTTTTTT
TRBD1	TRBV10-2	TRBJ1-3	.	CASSDPIGTAGNTIYF	TGCGCCAGCAGTGACCCGATAGGGACAGCAGGAAACACCATATATTTT
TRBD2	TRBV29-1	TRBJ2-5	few	CSVVGVQASGPQETQYF	TGCAGCGTTGTTGGCGTTCAGGCTAGCGGGCCCCAAGAGACCCAGTACTTC
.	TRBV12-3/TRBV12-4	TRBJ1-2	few	CASSIWGSYGYTF	TGTGCCAGCAGTATCTGGGGCAGCTATGGCTACACCTTC
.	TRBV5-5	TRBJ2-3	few	CASSLWRAGIDTQYF	TGTGCCAGCAGCCTATGGAGGGCCGGTATAGATACGCAGTATTTT
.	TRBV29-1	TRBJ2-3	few	CSVEIQIGTDTQYF	TGCAGCGTTGAAATTCAGATCGGCACAGATACGCAGTATTTT
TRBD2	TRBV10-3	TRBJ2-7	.	CAIRLAGAAYEQYF	TGTGCCATCAGGCTAGCGGGAGCTGCCTACGAGCAGTACTTC
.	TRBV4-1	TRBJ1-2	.	CASSQDLVGTYGYTF	TGCGCCAGCAGCCAAGATTTGGTGGGGACTTATGGCTACACCTTC
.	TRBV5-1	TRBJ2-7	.	CASSLTTEKKEQYF	TGCGCCAGCAGCTTGACGACAGAAAAGAAGGAGCAGTACTTC
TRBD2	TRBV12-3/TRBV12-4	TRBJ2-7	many	CASSGSGAGAYEQYF	TGTGCCAGCAGCGGGTCGGGAGCGGGAGCCTACGAGCAGTACTTC
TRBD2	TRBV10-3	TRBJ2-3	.	CAISEGGLGTDTQYF	TGTGCCATCAGTGAGGGGGGACTAGGCACAGATACGCAGTATTTT
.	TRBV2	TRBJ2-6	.	CASSVEAGAGANVLTF	TGTGCCAGCAGTGTGGAGGCAGGGGCTGGGGCCAACGTCCTGACTTTC
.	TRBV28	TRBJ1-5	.	CASSLGSSSNQPQHF	TGTGCCAGCAGTTTGGGCAGCTCTAGCAATCAGCCCCAGCATTTT
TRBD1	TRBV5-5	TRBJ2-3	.	CASSLSSYRGADTQYF	TGTGCCAGCAGCTTGTCGTCCTACAGGGGCGCAGATACGCAGTATTTT
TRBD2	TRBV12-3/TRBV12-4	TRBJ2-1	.	CASKMTSGSPSGGYNEQFF	TGTGCCAGCAAGATGACTAGCGGGAGTCCAAGTGGGGGCTACAATGAGCAGTTCTTC
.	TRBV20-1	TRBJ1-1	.	CSAKRESNTEAFF	TGCAGTGCCAAGCGCGAGTCGAACACTGAAGCTTTCTTT
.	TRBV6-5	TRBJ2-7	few	CASSSQGPTYEQYF	TGTGCCAGCAGTTCCCAGGGGCCCACCTACGAGCAGTACTTC
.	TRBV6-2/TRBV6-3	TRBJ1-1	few	CASSYSPGLNTEAFF	TGTGCCAGCAGTTACTCACCAGGATTGAACACTGAAGCTTTCTTT
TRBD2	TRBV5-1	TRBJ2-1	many	CASSGTSGYNEQFF	TGTGCCAGCTCAGGGACTAGCGGCTACAATGAGCAGTTCTTC
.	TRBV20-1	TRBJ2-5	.	CSARERSILETQYF	TGCAGTGCTAGAGAGAGGAGTATCTTAGAGACCCAGTACTTC
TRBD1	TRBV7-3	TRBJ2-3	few	CASSPDRTIGNTQYF	TGTGCCAGCAGCCCGGACAGGACGATAGGCAATACGCAGTATTTT
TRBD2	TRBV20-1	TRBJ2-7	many	CSATQTSGSFEQYF	TGCAGTGCTACCCAGACTAGCGGGAGTTTCGAGCAGTACTTC
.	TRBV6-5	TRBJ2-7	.	CASSTRVSEQYF	TGTGCCAGCAGTACCAGGGTCTCCGAGCAGTACTTC
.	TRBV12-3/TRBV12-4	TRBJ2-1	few	CASKGVRASSYNEQFF	TGTGCCAGCAAGGGGGTCAGGGCGAGCTCCTACAATGAGCAGTTCTTC
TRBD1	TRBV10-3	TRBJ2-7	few	CATFGTGGYEQYF	TGTGCCACCTTCGGGACAGGGGGATACGAGCAGTACTTC
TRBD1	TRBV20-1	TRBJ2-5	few	CSARDFRNRGGLETQYF	TGCAGTGCTAGAGATTTTCGTAACAGGGGTGGGTTAGAGACCCAGTACTTC
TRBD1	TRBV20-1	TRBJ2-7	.	CSASGTGQFYEQYF	TGCAGTGCCTCCGGGACAGGGCAATTCTACGAGCAGTACTTC
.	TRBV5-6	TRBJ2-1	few	CASTYAGTEQFF	TGTGCCAGCACTTACGCGGGAACGGAGCAGTTCTTC
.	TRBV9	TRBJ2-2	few	CASSPRGANAGELFF	TGTGCCAGCAGCCCCCGGGGAGCCAACGCCGGGGAGCTGTTTTTT
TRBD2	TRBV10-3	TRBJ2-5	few	CATRTSAETQYF	TGTGCCACTAGGACTAGCGCAGAGACCCAGTACTTC
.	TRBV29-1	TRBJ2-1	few	CSVSDNEQFF	TGCAGCGTTTCCGACAATGAGCAGTTCTTC
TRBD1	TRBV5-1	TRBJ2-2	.	CASSFPDRGIGELFF	TGCGCCAGCAGCTTCCCGGACAGGGGCATCGGGGAGCTGTTTTTT
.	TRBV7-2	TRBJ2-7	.	CASSRPGGEQYF	TGTGCCAGCAGCCGGCCCGGAGGTGAGCAGTACTTC
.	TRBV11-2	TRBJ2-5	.	CASSSDPGVETQYF	TGTGCCAGCAGCTCCGACCCAGGGGTAGAGACCCAGTACTTC
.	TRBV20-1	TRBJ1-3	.	CSARVPRGSGNTIYF	TGCAGTGCTAGAGTTCCCCGAGGCTCTGGAAACACCATATATTTT
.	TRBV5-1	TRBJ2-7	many	CASSLSGDEQYF	TGTGCCAGCAGCTTATCAGGGGATGAGCAGTACTTC
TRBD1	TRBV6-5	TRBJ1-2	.	CASSYWDRGVNGYTF	TGTGCCAGCAGTTATTGGGACAGGGGTGTGAATGGCTACACCTTC
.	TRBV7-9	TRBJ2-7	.	CASSLDRNRDYYEQYF	TGTGCCAGCAGCTTAGATAGGAACAGGGATTACTACGAGCAGTACTTC
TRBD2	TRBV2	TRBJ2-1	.	CASSEVAGGSSYEQFF	TGTGCCAGCAGTGAAGTTGCGGGGGGCTCATCATACGAGCAGTTCTTC
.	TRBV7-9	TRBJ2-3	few	CASSPRDLHTQYF	TGTGCCAGCAGCCCCCGGGACTTACATACGCAGTATTTT